Listed below are T cell receptor beta chains from one sample, sequenced in a study of blood T cell repertoires in COVID-19. Assay: immunoSEQ multiplex PCR; the TCRdb copy retains only in-frame clones and omits some. The data hold 140,000 or so clones, with 65% to 80% observed a single time. Sequenced input: peripheral blood. The receptors shown here come from a man aged 55 to 70 with acute or convalescent COVID-19. Both conserved end residues are part of each CDR3. D genes are given only for firm matches. Some rows mark clone size as missing; the rest say once, few, many or name a class of expanded clone.

V gene	D gene	J gene	clone size	CDR3 protein	CDR3 DNA
TRBV7-3	TRBD2	TRBJ2-1	-	CASSASPLPGGANEQFF	TGTGCCAGCAGCGCCTCCCCGTTGCCGGGGGGGGCCAATGAGCAGTTCTTC
TRBV4-2	TRBD2	TRBJ2-1	few	CASSQAGTSENNEQFF	TGTGCCAGCAGCCAAGCCGGGACTAGCGAAAACAATGAGCAGTTCTTC
TRBV9	-	TRBJ2-3	once	CASRKGFLTDTQYF	TGTGCCAGCAGGAAGGGGTTTCTCACAGATACGCAGTATTTT
TRBV9	TRBD1	TRBJ1-1	many	CASSAGQGNTEAFF	TGTGCCAGCAGCGCAGGACAGGGGAACACTGAAGCTTTCTTT
TRBV9	-	TRBJ2-3	-	CASSVETSTDTQYF	TGTGCCAGCAGCGTCGAGACTAGCACAGATACGCAGTATTTT
TRBV2	-	TRBJ1-3	-	CASSEERSSGNTIYF	TGTGCCAGCAGTGAAGAGAGGTCCTCTGGAAACACCATATATTTT
TRBV2	-	TRBJ2-3	-	CASALRSTTDTQYF	TGTGCCAGTGCTCTACGCTCAACCACAGATACGCAGTATTTT
TRBV7-3	-	TRBJ1-5	-	CASSLGPNQPQHF	TGTGCCAGCAGCTTAGGGCCGAATCAGCCCCAGCATTTT
TRBV19	-	TRBJ1-6	-	CASRQEVGSYNSPLHF	TGTGCCAGTAGGCAGGAGGTGGGCTCCTATAATTCACCCCTCCACTTT
TRBV18	-	TRBJ2-6	-	CASSRVGGLTSSGANVLTF	TGTGCCAGCTCCAGGGTAGGGGGTCTTACGAGCTCTGGGGCCAACGTCCTGACTTTC
TRBV7-7	-	TRBJ1-1	-	CASSPDTQAEAFF	TGTGCCAGCAGCCCCGACACCCAGGCTGAAGCTTTCTTT
TRBV2	-	TRBJ1-6	-	CASSDGQGVSSPLHF	TGTGCCAGCAGTGATGGGCAGGGCGTATCTTCACCCCTCCACTTT
TRBV3-1/TRBV3-2	-	TRBJ1-6	-	CASSQERGPLHF	TGTGCCAGCAGCCAAGAGCGAGGACCCCTCCACTTT
TRBV6-5	TRBD1	TRBJ2-7	-	CASSPSRGQLYEQYF	TGTGCCAGCAGTCCAAGCAGGGGGCAGTTGTACGAGCAGTACTTC
TRBV5-1	TRBD2	TRBJ2-5	-	CASSIRTSGLGETQYF	TGCGCCAGCAGCATTAGGACTAGCGGGCTGGGGGAGACCCAGTACTTC
TRBV28	TRBD1	TRBJ1-2	-	CASSLRDSFYGYTF	TGTGCCAGCAGTTTAAGGGACAGCTTCTATGGCTACACCTTC
TRBV11-2	-	TRBJ2-5	-	CASSLGAAQETQYF	TGTGCCAGCAGCTTAGGAGCGGCTCAAGAGACCCAGTACTTC
TRBV5-6	-	TRBJ1-5	few	CASSLAVSSNQPQHF	TGTGCCAGCAGCTTGGCCGTCAGTAGCAATCAGCCCCAGCATTTT
TRBV7-6	-	TRBJ2-1	-	CASSLVVYNEQFF	TGTGCCAGCAGCTTAGTCGTCTACAATGAGCAGTTCTTC
TRBV11-2	TRBD1	TRBJ1-3	many	CASSPGQGANTIYF	TGTGCCAGCAGCCCCGGACAGGGAGCAAACACCATATATTTT
TRBV3-1/TRBV3-2	-	TRBJ2-1	few	CASSQDAPSWRTYNEQFF	TGTGCCAGCAGCCAAGACGCCCCAAGTTGGAGGACGTACAATGAGCAGTTCTTC
TRBV7-9	TRBD2	TRBJ2-5	-	CASSLLAGLETQYF	TGTGCCAGCAGCTTACTAGCGGGATTGGAGACCCAGTACTTC
TRBV29-1	-	TRBJ2-2	-	CSVELTQGNTGELFF	TGCAGCGTTGAGCTTACACAGGGTAACACCGGGGAGCTGTTTTTT
TRBV19	TRBD2	TRBJ2-1	-	CASSRLAGVWNEQFF	TGTGCCAGTAGCAGACTAGCGGGAGTGTGGAATGAGCAGTTCTTC
TRBV2	-	TRBJ2-3	-	CASSEFQPQTDTQYF	TGTGCCAGCAGTGAATTCCAACCTCAGACAGATACGCAGTATTTT
TRBV5-1	-	TRBJ1-1	-	CASSITPGNTEAFF	TGCGCCAGCAGCATAACCCCGGGGAACACTGAAGCTTTCTTT
TRBV5-1	TRBD1	TRBJ1-4	-	CASSPQGAGNEKLFF	TGCGCCAGCAGCCCGCAGGGGGCGGGTAATGAAAAACTGTTTTTT
TRBV5-1	TRBD2	TRBJ2-3	-	CASKRREGGTDTQYF	TGCGCCAGCAAACGACGGGAGGGCGGCACAGATACGCAGTATTTT
TRBV11-3	-	TRBJ2-3	-	CASSLSVMDTQYF	TGTGCCAGCAGCTTATCGGTAATGGATACGCAGTATTTT
TRBV27	-	TRBJ2-1	-	CASSAPGSSYNEQFF	TGTGCCAGCAGTGCACCGGGGTCCTCCTACAATGAGCAGTTCTTC
TRBV6-4	TRBD2	TRBJ2-1	once	CASRPLAGVNEQFF	TGTGCCAGCAGGCCCCTAGCGGGTGTCAATGAGCAGTTCTTC
TRBV2	TRBD2	TRBJ2-7	-	CASSDLLAGEGEQYF	TGTGCCAGCAGTGACCTACTAGCGGGAGAAGGTGAGCAGTACTTC
TRBV7-9	-	TRBJ2-1	-	CASSSQAYEQFF	TGTGCCAGCAGCTCCCAAGCATATGAGCAGTTCTTC
TRBV27	TRBD2	TRBJ2-2	-	CASSTLGLATGELFF	TGTGCCAGCAGTACATTGGGACTAGCGACCGGGGAGCTGTTTTTT
TRBV6-5	-	TRBJ2-2	-	CASRRGNTGELFF	TGTGCCAGTCGACGGGGGAACACCGGGGAGCTGTTTTTT
TRBV19	TRBD2	TRBJ2-3	few	CASSMRRTSGGDTQYF	TGTGCCAGTAGTATGCGCAGGACTAGCGGTGGAGATACGCAGTATTTT
TRBV5-6	TRBD1	TRBJ1-1	many	CASLKDRGLTLTEAFF	TGTGCCAGCCTTAAAGACAGGGGGCTCACCCTCACTGAAGCTTTCTTT
TRBV28	-	TRBJ1-4	-	CASSVNEKLFF	TGTGCCAGCAGCGTCAATGAAAAACTGTTTTTT
TRBV7-8	-	TRBJ1-5	few	CASSFAVQGTGQPQHF	TGTGCCAGCAGCTTCGCCGTCCAGGGAACAGGACAGCCCCAGCATTTT
TRBV5-4	TRBD1	TRBJ1-1	medium-sized	CASSDRVGDTEAFF	TGTGCCAGCAGCGACAGGGTAGGGGACACTGAAGCTTTCTTT
TRBV5-1	TRBD1	TRBJ2-5	few	CASSLGSTGVGETQYF	TGCGCCAGCAGCTTGGGATCGACAGGGGTTGGCGAGACCCAGTACTTC
TRBV5-1	-	TRBJ2-1	-	CASSLGLFPVNEQFF	TGCGCCAGCAGCCTGGGACTTTTCCCGGTCAATGAGCAGTTCTTC
TRBV27	TRBD1	TRBJ1-1	-	CASSLQGPAEAFF	TGTGCCAGCAGTCTACAGGGGCCCGCTGAAGCTTTCTTT
TRBV5-1	TRBD1	TRBJ2-1	once	CASRGTGSSYNEQFF	TGCGCCAGCAGAGGGACAGGGAGCTCCTACAATGAGCAGTTCTTC
TRBV6-5	TRBD1	TRBJ2-7	-	CASSSGQGRGNEQYF	TGTGCCAGCAGTTCGGGACAGGGAAGGGGCAACGAGCAGTACTTC
TRBV7-3	TRBD1	TRBJ2-3	-	CASSSQGQIGDTQYF	TGTGCCAGCAGCTCCCAGGGACAGATAGGGGATACGCAGTATTTT
TRBV16	-	TRBJ2-4	-	CASTPTGGDIQYF	TGTGCCAGCACCCCGACAGGAGGAGACATTCAGTACTTC
TRBV5-6	TRBD2	TRBJ2-5	-	CASSSGRLAGGIQETQYF	TGTGCCAGCAGCTCCGGCCGACTAGCGGGAGGGATCCAAGAGACCCAGTACTTC
TRBV6-5	-	TRBJ1-3	-	CASHVGNTIYF	TGTGCCAGCCATGTGGGAAACACCATATATTTT
TRBV5-1	-	TRBJ2-7	-	CASSPNGVPYEQYF	TGCGCCAGCAGCCCAAACGGGGTACCCTACGAGCAGTACTTC